This paragraph reports one T cell receptor beta chain. Antigen unknown. Clones were read by immunoSEQ multiplex PCR, and TCRdb kept only the in-frame ones, dropping some. This table holds more than 45,000 clones, almost 90% found once. This sample is drawn from a study of OX40 agonist ivuxolimab in advanced cancers. Overall study: Patients were treated with ivuxolimab, an agonistic anti-OX40 (CD134) antibody.

The CDR3 loop spans 16 amino acids. Trimming took 7 bases from V and 3 from J, leaving 16 bases between them. CDR1 and CDR2 (germline): LNHDA, SQIVND (reference sequence). Study outcomes and limitations: Dosing at 0.1 to 3.0 mg/kg was accompanied by clonal expansion of CD4+ and CD8+ blood T cells by week 6. Researchers did not establish what antigens the expanded peripheral T cells target.

Sequencing was performed on CD4+ or CD8+ T cells sorted from blood, taken in a trial of the OX40 agonist ivuxolimab. The TCR comes from an adult with an advanced solid tumor such as melanoma, head and neck, liver or kidney cancer. This chain joins TRBV19 and TRBJ1-6; D gene uncertain. CDR3 DNA sequence: TGTGCCAGTATCCCTACCCAGCTAAACTATAATTCACCCCTCCACTTT. Translation gives CASIPTQLNYNSPLHF. The whole variable domain, remainder taken from reference TRBV19 and TRBJ1-6, is DGGITQSPKYLFRKEGQNVTLSCEQNLNHDAMYWYRQDPGQGLRLIYYSQIVNDFQKGDIAEGYSVSREKKESFPLTVTSAQKNPTAFYLCASIPTQLNYNSPLHFGNGTRLTVT.